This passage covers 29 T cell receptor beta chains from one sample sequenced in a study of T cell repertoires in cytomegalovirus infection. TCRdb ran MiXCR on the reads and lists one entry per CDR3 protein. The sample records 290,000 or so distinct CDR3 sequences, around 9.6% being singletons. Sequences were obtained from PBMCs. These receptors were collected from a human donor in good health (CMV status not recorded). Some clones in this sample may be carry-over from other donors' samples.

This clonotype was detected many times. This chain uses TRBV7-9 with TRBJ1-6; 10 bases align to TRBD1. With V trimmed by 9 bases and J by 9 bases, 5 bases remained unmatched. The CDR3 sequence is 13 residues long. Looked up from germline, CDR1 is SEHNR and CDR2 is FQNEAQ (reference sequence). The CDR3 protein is CASGTGVASPLHF. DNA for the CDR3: TGTGCCAGTGGGACAGGGGTGGCTTCACCCCTCCACTTT.

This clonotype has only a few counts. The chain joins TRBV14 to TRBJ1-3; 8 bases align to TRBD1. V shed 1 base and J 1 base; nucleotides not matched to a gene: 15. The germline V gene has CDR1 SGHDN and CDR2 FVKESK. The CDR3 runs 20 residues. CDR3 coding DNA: TGTGCCAGCAGCCAAGGGGCGGCCACGGGACAGGCGCGGTCTGGAAACACCATATATTTT. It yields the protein CASSQGAATGQARSGNTIYF.

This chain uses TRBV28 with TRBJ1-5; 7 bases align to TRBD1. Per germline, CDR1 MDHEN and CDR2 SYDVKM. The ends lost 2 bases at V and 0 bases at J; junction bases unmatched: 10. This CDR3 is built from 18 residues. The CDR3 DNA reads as TGTGCCAGCAGTTTACCCTACGGACAGGAGGATAGCAATCAGCCCCAGCATTTT. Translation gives CASSLPYGQEDSNQPQHF.

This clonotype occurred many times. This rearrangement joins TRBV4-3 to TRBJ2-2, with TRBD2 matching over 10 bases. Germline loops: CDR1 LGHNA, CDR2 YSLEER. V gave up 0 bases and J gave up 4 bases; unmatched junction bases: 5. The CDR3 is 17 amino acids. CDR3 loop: CASSQDKGLAFTGELFF. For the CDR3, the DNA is TGCGCCAGCAGCCAAGATAAGGGACTAGCGTTCACCGGGGAGCTGTTTTTT.

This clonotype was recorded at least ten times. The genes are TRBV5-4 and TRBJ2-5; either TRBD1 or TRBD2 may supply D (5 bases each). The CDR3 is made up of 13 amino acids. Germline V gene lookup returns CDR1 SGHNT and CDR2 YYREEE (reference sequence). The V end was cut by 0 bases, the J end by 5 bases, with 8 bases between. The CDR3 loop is CASSLVGTETQYF. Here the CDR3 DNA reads TGTGCCAGCAGCTTGGTGGGGACGGAGACCCAGTACTTC.

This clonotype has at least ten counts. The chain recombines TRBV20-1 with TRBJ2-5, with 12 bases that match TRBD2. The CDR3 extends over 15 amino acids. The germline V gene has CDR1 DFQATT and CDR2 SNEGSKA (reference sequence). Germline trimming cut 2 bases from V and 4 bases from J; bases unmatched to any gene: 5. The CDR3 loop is CSARPSGGAAETQYF. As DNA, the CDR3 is TGCAGTGCTAGACCTAGCGGGGGGGCCGCAGAGACCCAGTACTTC.

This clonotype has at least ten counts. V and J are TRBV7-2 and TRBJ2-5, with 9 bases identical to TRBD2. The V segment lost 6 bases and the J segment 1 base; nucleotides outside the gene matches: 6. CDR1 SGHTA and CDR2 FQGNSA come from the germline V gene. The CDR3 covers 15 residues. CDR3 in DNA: TGTGCCAGCAGTTTTCCAGCGGGGGGCCAAGAGACCCAGTACTTC. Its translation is CASSFPAGGQETQYF.

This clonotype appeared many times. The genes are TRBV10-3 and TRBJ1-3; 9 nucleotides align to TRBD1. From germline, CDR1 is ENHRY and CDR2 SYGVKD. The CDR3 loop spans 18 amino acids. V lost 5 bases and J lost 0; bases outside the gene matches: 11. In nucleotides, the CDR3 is TGTGCCATCAGTCCGGGACAGGGATTACGCAGCTCTGGAAACACCATATATTTT. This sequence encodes CAISPGQGLRSSGNTIYF.

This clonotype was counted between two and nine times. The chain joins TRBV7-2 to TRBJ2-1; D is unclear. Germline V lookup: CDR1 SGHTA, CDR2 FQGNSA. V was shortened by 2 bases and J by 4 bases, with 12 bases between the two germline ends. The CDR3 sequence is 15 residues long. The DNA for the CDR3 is TGTGCCAGCAGCTTAAGATTAGGGCCGTACAATGAGCAGTTCTTC. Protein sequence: CASSLRLGPYNEQFF.

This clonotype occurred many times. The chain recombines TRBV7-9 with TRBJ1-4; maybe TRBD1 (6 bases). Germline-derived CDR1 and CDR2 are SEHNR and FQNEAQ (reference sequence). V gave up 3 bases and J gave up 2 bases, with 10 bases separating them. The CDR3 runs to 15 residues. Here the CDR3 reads CASSLNRATNEKLFF. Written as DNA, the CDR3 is TGTGCCAGCAGCTTGAACAGGGCGACTAATGAAAAACTGTTTTTT.

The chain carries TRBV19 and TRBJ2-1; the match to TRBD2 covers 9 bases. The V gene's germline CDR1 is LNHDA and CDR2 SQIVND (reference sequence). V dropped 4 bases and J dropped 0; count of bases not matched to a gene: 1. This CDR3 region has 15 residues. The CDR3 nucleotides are TGTGCCAGTAGTACGGGACTAGCCTCCTACAATGAGCAGTTCTTC. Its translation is CASSTGLASYNEQFF. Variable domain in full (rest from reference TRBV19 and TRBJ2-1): DGGITQSPKYLFRKEGQNVTLSCEQNLNHDAMYWYRQDPGQGLRLIYYSQIVNDFQKGDIAEGYSVSREKKESFPLTVTSAQKNPTAFYLCASSTGLASYNEQFFGPGTRLTVL.

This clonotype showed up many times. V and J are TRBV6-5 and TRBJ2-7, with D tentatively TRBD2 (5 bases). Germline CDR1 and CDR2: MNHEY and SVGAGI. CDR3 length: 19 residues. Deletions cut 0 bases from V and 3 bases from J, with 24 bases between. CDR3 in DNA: TGTGCCAGCAGTTACTCGAAGGCTATAGGCGGGCTAAGGAACTACGAGCAGTACTTC. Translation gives CASSYSKAIGGLRNYEQYF.

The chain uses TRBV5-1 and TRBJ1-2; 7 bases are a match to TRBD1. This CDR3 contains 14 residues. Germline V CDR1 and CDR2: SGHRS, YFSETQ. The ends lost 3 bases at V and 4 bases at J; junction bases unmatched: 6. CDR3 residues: CASSSGQSGYGYTF. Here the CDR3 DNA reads TGCGCCAGCAGCTCGGGACAGAGTGGCTATGGCTACACCTTC.

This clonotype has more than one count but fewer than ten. CDR3 in DNA: TGTGCCAGCAGTTACGTGGGGAGCTCCTACAATGAGCAGTTCTTC. Translation: CASSYVGSSYNEQFF. This sequence joins TRBV6-5 and TRBJ2-1; D is possibly TRBD2 (5 bases). V was trimmed by 2 bases and J by 0 bases, leaving 8 bases between them. Per germline, CDR1 MNHEY and CDR2 SVGAGI. This CDR3 contains 15 residues.

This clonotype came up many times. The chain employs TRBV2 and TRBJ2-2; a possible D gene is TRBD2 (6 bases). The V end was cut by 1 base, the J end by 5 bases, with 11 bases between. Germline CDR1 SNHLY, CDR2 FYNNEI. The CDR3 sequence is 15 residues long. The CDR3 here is CASSEGLAWTGELFF. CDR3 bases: TGTGCCAGCAGTGAAGGGCTAGCGTGGACCGGGGAGCTGTTTTTT.

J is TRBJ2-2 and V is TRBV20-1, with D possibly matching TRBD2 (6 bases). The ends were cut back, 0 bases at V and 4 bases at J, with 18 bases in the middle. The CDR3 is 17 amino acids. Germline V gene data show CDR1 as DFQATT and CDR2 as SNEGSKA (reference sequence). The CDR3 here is CSARDWFEGSGTGELFF. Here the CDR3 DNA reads TGCAGTGCTAGAGATTGGTTTGAGGGTAGCGGCACCGGGGAGCTGTTTTTT.

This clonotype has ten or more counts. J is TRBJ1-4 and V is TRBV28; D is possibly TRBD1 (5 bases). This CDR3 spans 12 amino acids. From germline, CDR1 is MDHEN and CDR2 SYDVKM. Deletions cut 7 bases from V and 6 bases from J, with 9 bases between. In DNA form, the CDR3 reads TGTGCCAGCACCTCGGGGGATGAAAAACTGTTTTTT. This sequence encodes CASTSGDEKLFF.

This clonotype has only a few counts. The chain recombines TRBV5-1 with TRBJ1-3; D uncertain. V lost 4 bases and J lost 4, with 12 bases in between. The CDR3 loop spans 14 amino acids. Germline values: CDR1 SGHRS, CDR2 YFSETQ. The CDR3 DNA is TGCGCCAGCAGCCCGGATCCCGGGGGAAACACCATATATTTT. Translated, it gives CASSPDPGGNTIYF. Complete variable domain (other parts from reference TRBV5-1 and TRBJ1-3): KAGVTQTPRYLIKTRGQQVTLSCSPISGHRSVSWYQQTPGQGLQFLFEYFSETQRNKGNFPGRFSGRQFSNSRSEMNVSTLELGDSALYLCASSPDPGGNTIYFGEGSWLTVV.

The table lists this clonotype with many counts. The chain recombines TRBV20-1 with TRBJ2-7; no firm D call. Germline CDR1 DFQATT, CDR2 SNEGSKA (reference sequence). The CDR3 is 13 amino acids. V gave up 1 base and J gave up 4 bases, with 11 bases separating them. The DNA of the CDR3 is TGCAGTGCTAGAGGGGCACTCGTTTACGAGCAGTACGTC. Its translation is CSARGALVYEQYV.

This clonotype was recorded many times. DNA for the CDR3: TGTGCCAGCAGTTCCCTACCGGGACTAGCGGGAAATGAGCAGTTCTTC. Protein product: CASSSLPGLAGNEQFF. This chain links TRBV6-1 with TRBJ2-1; 13 bases map to TRBD2. The CDR3 is made up of 16 amino acids. With V trimmed by 5 bases and J by 7 bases, 8 bases remained unmatched. Germline values: CDR1 MNHNS, CDR2 SASEGT.

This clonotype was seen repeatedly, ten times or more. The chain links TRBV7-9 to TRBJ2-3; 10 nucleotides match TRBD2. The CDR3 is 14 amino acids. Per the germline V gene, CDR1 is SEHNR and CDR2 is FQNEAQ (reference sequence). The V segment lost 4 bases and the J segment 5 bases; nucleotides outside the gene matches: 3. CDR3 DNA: TGTGCCAGCAGCTCTAGCGGGGGCGGAGATACGCAGTATTTT. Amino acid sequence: CASSSSGGGDTQYF.

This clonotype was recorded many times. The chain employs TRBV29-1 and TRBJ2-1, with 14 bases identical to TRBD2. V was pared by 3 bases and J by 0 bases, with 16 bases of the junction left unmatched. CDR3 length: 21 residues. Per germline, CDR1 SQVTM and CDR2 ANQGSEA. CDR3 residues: CSVETYPPGLAGVSSYNEQFF. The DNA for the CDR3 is TGCAGCGTTGAGACCTATCCCCCGGGACTAGCGGGGGTATCCTCCTACAATGAGCAGTTCTTC.

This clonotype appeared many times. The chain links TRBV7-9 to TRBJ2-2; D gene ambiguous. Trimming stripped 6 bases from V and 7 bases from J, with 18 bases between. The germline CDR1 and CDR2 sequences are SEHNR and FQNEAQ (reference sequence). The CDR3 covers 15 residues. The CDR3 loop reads CASRVTLELGGELFF. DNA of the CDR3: TGTGCCAGCAGAGTAACACTTGAGTTAGGCGGGGAGCTGTTTTTT.

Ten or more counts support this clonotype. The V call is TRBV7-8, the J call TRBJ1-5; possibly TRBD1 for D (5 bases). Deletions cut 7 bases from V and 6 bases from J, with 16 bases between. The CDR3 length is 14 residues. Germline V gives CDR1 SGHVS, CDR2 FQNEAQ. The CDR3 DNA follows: TGTGCCAGCATGGGGAGTGGGGCCCGTCAGCCCCAGCATTTT. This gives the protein CASMGSGARQPQHF.

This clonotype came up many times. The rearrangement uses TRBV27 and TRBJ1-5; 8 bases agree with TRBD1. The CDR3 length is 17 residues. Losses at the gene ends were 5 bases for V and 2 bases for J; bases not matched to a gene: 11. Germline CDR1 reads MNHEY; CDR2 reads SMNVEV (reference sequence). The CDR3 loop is CASSSGQGSFGNQPQHF. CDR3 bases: TGTGCCAGCAGTAGTGGACAGGGCTCGTTCGGCAATCAGCCCCAGCATTTT.

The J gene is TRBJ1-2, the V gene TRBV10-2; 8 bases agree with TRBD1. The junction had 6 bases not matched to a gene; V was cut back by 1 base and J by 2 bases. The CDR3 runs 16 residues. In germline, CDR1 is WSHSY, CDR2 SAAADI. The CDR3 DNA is TGCGCCAGCAGTGAGTTGTCTTGGACAGGGAACTATGGCTACACCTTC. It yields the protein CASSELSWTGNYGYTF.

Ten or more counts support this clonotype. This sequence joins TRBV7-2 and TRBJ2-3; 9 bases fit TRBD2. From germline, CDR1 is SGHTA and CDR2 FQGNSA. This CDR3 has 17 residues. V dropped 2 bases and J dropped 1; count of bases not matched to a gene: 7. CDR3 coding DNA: TGTGCCAGCAGCTTAAAACAAGCGGGGGGTCGCACAGATACGCAGTATTTT. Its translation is CASSLKQAGGRTDTQYF.

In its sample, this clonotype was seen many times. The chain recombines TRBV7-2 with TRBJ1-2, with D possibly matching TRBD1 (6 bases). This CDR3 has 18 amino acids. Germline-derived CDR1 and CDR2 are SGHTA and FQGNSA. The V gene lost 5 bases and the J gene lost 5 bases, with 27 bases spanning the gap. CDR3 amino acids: CASSGVTTGQRSPYGYTF. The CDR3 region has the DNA TGTGCCAGCAGCGGTGTGACTACTGGACAGCGTTCCCCGTATGGCTACACCTTC.

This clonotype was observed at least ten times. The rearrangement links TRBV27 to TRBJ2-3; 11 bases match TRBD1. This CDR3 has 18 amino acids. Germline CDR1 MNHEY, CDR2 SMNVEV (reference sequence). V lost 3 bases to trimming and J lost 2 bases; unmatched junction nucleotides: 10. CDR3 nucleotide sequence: TGTGCCAGCAGTTTCCTCGGGACAGGGGGTCCCTCCACAGATACGCAGTATTTT. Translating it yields CASSFLGTGGPSTDTQYF.